This T cell receptor beta chain was sequenced for a study of T cells in Graves' hyperthyroidism and ophthalmopathy. Trimming shortened V by 1 base and J by 1 base, and 8 bases separated the two germline ends. Looked up from germline, CDR1 is SEHNR and CDR2 is FQNEAQ (reference sequence). The CDR3 consists of 16 residues. Study conclusions and caveats: It was a median approximately 6.9 months before onset that the model predicted ophthalmopathy.

This clonotype was observed a few times. The antigen is not known. The TCR beta CDR3 regions underwent amplification using RNA transcripts as the source. The HTBI primer set served for first-round RT-PCR of the TCR CDR3. Using its own MiXCR run on the multiplex PCR reads, TCRdb lists one record per CDR3 protein. There are 800,000 or so distinct CDR3 sequences in the sample; around 38% occur only once, and approximately 8.7% lies in the top ten. Patients having uncontrolled infection, another autoimmune disease, pregnancy or lactation were not included. Each diagnosis drew on symptoms, thyroxine, TRAb, thyroid ultrasound and orbital computed tomography findings. PBMCs were sourced from roughly 9.1 ml fresh peripheral blood.

The sequenced material came from blood. This chain links TRBV7-9 with TRBJ2-6; D remains unclear. This sequence was found in a man aged 18 to 35 with Graves' hyperthyroidism. The CDR3 sequence: CASSLGPDSGANVLTF. CDR3 DNA sequence: TGTGCCAGCAGCTTAGGTCCGGATTCTGGGGCCAACGTCCTGACTTTC.